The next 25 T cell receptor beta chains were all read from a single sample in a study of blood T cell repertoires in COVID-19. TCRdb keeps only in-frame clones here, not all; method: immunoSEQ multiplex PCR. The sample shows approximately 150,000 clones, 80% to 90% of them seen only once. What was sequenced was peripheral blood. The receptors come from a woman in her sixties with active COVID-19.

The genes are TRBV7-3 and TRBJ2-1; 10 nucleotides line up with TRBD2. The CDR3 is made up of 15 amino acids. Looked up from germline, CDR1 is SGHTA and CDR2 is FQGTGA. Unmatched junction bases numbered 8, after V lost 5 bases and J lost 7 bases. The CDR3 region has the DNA TGTGCCAGCAGCCAAGATAGCGGGAGGCGGAATGAGCAGTTCTTC. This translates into CASSQDSGRRNEQFF.

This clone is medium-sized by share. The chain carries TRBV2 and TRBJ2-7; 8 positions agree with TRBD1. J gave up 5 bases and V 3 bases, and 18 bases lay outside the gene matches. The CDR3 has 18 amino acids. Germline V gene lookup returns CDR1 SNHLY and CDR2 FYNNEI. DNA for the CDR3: TGTGCCAGCAGTGAGACTATTCCCCAGGGGGCCAGCGCCCACGAGCAGTACTTC. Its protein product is CASSETIPQGASAHEQYF.

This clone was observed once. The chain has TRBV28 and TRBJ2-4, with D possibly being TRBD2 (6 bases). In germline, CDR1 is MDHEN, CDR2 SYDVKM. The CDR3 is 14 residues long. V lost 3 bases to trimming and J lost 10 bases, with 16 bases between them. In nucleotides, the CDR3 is TGTGCCAGCAGTTTTGGACCGGAGAGCGGGATTCAGTACTTC. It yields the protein CASSFGPESGIQYF.

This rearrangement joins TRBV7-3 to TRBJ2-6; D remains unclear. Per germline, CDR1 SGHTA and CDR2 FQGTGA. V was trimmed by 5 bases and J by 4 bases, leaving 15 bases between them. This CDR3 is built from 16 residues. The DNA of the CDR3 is TGTGCCAGCAGCCCTAATTCGCTCTTGGGGGCCAACGTCCTGACTTTC. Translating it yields CASSPNSLLGANVLTF.

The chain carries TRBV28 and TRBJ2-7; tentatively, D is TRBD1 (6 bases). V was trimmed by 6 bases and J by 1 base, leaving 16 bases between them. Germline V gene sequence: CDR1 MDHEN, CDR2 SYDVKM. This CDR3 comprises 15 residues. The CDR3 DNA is TGTGCCAGCAGAGGCACAGGGACCCCATCCTACGAGCAGTACTTC. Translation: CASRGTGTPSYEQYF. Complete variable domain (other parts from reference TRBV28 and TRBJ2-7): DVKVTQSSRYLVKRTGEKVFLECVQDMDHENMFWYRQDPGLGLRLIYFSYDVKMKEKGDIPEGYSVSREKKERFSLILESASTNQTSMYLCASRGTGTPSYEQYFGPGTRLTVT.

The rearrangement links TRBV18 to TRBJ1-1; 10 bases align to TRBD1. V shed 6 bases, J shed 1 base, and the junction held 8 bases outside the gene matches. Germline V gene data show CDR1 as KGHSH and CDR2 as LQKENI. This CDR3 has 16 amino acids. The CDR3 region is CASSLTTGGANTEAFF. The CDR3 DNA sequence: TGTGCCAGCTCCCTTACGACAGGGGGCGCGAACACTGAAGCTTTCTTT.

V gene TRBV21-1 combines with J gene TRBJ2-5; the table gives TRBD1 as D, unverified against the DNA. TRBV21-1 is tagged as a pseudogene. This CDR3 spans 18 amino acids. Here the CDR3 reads CASSKELRQGEQQETQYF. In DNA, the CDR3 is TGTGCCAGCAGCAAAGAACTTAGGCAGGGGGAACAACAAGAGACCCAGTACTTC.

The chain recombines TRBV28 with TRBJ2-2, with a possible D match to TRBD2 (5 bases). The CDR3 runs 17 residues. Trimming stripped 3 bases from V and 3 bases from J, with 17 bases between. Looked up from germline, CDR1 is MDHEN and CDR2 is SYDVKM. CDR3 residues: CASSFLPLRAYTGELFF. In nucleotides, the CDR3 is TGTGCCAGCAGTTTCCTCCCCCTGAGGGCTTACACCGGGGAGCTGTTTTTT.

CDR3 loop: CASSPGLVSTTNEQFF. CDR3 sequence (DNA): TGTGCCAGCAGCCCGGGACTAGTCTCGACTACTAATGAGCAGTTCTTC. V is TRBV7-6 and J is TRBJ2-1, with 8 bases fitting TRBD2. Germline CDR1 is SGHVS and CDR2 is FNYEAQ. The CDR3 length is 16 residues. With 5 bases clipped from V and 7 bases from J, the junction kept 13 bases outside the gene matches.

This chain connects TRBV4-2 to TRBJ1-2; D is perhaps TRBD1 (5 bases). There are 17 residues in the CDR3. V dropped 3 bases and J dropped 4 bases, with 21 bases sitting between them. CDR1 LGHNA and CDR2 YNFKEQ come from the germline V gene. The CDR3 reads CASSHRGRGQGGYGYTF. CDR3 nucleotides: TGTGCCAGCAGCCATCGAGGACGAGGGCAGGGAGGCTATGGCTACACCTTC.

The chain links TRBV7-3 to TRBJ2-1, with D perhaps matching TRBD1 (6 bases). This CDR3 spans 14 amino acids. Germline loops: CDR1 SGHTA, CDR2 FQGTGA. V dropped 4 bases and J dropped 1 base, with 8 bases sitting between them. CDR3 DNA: TGTGCCAGCAGCTCGCAGGGGTCCTACAATGAGCAGTTCTTC. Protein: CASSSQGSYNEQFF.

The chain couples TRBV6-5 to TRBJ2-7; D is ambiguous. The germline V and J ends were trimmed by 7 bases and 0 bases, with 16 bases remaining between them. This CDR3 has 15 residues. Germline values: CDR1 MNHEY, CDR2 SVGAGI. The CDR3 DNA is TGTGCCAGCACCGCCCCCGCTGAGGCCTCCTACGAGCAGTACTTC. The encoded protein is CASTAPAEASYEQYF.

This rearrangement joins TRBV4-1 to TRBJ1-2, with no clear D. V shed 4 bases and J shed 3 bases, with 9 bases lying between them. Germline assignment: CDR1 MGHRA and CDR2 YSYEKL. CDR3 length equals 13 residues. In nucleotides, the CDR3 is TGCGCCAGCAGCCCGTCCCCCGACTATGGCTACACCTTC. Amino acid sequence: CASSPSPDYGYTF.

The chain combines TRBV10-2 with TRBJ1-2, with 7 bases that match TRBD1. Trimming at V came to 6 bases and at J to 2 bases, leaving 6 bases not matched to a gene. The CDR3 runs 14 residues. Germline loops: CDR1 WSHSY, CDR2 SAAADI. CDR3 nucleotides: TGCGCCAGCAGAGACCCGGGACAGAACTATGGCTACACCTTC. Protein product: CASRDPGQNYGYTF.

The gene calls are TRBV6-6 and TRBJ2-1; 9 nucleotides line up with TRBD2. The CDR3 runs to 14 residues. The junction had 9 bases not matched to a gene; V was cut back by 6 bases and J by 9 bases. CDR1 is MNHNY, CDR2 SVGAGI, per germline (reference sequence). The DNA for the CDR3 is TGTGCCAGCAGGCGGGAGGGCCGATTAAGTGAGCAGTTCTTC. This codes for CASRREGRLSEQFF.

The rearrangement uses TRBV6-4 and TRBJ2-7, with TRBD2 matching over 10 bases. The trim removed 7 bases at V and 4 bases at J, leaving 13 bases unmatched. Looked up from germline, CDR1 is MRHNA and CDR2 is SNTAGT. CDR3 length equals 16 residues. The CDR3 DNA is TGTGCCAGCATCCGGACTAGCGGACCCTCGGGGTACGAGCAGTACTTC. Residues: CASIRTSGPSGYEQYF.

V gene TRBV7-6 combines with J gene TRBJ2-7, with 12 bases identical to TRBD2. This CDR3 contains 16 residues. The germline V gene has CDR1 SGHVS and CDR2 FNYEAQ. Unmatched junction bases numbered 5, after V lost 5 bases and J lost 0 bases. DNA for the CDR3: TGTGCCAGCAGCGCCGGACTAGCGGGAAGCTCCTACGAGCAGTACTTC. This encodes CASSAGLAGSSYEQYF.

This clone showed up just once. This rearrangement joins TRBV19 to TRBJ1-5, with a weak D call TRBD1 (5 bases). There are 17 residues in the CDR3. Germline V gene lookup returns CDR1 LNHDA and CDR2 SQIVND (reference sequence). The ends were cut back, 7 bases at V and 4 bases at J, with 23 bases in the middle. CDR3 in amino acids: CASTLGGGRSRNQPQHF. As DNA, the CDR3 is TGTGCCAGTACCTTGGGGGGAGGCAGATCAAGGAATCAGCCCCAGCATTTT.

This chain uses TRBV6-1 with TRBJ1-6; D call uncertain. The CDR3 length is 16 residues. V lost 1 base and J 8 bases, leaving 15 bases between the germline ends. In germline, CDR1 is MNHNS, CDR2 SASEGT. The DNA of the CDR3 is TGTGCCAGCAGTGAAGGAGGACGGAGACTAGATTCACCCCTCCACTTT. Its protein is CASSEGGRRLDSPLHF.

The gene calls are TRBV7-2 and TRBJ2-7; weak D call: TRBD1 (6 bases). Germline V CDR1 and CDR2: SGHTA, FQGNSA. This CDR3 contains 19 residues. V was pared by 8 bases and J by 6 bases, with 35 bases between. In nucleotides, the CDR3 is TGTGCCAGCCGTCCTCCCCAAATCCAATCTCGGGTTCAGGGGATCGAGCAGTACTTC. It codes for CASRPPQIQSRVQGIEQYF.

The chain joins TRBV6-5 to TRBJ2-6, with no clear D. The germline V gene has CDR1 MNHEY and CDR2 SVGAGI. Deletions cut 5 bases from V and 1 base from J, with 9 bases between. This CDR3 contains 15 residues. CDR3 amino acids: CASSPPRSGANVLTF. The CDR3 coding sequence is TGTGCCAGCAGTCCTCCCCGGTCTGGGGCCAACGTCCTGACTTTC.

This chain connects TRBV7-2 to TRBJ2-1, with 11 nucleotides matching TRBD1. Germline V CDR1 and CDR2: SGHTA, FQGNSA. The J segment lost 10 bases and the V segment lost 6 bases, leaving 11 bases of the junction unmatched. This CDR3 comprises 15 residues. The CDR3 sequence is CASRRDRGSSSEQFF. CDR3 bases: TGTGCCAGCAGGCGGGACAGGGGGTCCTCTTCCGAGCAGTTCTTC.

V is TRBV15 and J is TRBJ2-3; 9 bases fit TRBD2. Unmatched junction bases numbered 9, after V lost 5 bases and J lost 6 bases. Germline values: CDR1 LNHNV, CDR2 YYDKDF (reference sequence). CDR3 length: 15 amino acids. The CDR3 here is CATSGGRAGADTQYF. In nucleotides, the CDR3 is TGTGCCACCAGCGGCGGGAGGGCCGGCGCCGATACGCAGTATTTT.

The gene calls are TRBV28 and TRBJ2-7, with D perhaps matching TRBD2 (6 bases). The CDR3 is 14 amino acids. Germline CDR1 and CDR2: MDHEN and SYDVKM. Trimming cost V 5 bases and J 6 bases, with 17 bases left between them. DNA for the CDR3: TGTGCCAGCAGTCTTCCTAGGGGAGCGGGCGAGCAGTACTTC. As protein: CASSLPRGAGEQYF.

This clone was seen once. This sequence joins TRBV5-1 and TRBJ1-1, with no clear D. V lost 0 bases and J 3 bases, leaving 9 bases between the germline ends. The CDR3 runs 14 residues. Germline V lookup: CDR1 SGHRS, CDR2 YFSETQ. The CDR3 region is CASSLERGYTEAFF. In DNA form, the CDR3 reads TGCGCCAGCAGCTTGGAGAGAGGATACACTGAAGCTTTCTTT. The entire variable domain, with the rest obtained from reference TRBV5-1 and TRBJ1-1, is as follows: KAGVTQTPRYLIKTRGQQVTLSCSPISGHRSVSWYQQTPGQGLQFLFEYFSETQRNKGNFPGRFSGRQFSNSRSEMNVSTLELGDSALYLCASSLERGYTEAFFGQGTRLTVV.